This TCR beta chain was profiled in a study of shared T cell receptors in the human thymus. CDR3 length: 14 amino acids. From germline, CDR1 is SGHRS and CDR2 YFSETQ. Deletions cut 3 bases from V and 4 bases from J, with 11 bases between. The protocol was immunoSEQ multiplex PCR, while the TCRdb copy is restricted to in-frame clones and leaves out a portion. This table has about 380,000 clones, about 95% appearing once. Material: thymocytes. The clonotype was recovered from a human donor. V usage is TRBV5-1 and J usage is TRBJ2-1; D not certain. The CDR3 sequence is CASSSSDVYNEQFF. The CDR3, as DNA: TGCGCCAGCAGCTCTTCCGATGTATACAATGAGCAGTTCTTC.